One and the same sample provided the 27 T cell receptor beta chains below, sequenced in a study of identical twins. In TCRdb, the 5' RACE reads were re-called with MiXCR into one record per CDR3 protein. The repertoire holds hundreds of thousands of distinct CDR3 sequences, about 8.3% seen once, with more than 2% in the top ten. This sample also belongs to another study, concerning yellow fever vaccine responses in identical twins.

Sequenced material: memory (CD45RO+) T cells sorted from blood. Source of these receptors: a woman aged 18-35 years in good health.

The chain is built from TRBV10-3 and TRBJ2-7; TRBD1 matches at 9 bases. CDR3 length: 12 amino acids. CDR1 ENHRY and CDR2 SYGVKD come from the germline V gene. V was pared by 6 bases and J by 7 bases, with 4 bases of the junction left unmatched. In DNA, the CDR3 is TGTGCCATCAGCAGGACAGGGGATGAGCAGTACGTC. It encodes CAISRTGDEQYV.

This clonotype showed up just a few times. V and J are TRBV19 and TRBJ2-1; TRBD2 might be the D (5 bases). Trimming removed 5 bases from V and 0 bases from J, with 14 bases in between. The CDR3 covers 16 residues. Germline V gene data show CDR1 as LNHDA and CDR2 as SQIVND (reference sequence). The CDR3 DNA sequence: TGTGCCAGTAGTCCGGGATCCACAACCTCCTACAATGAGCAGTTCTTC. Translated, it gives CASSPGSTTSYNEQFF. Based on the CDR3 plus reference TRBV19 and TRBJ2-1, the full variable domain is DGGITQSPKYLFRKEGQNVTLSCEQNLNHDAMYWYRQDPGQGLRLIYYSQIVNDFQKGDIAEGYSVSREKKESFPLTVTSAQKNPTAFYLCASSPGSTTSYNEQFFGPGTRLTVL.

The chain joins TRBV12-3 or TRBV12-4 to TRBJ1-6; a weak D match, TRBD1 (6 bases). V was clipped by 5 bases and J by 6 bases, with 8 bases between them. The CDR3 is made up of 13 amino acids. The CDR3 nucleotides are TGTGCCAGCAGTGGACAGACTAATTCACCCCTCCACTTT. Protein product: CASSGQTNSPLHF.

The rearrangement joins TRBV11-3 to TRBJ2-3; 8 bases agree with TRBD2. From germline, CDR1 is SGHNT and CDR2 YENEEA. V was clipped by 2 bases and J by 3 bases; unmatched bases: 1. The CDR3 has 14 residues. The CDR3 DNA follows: TGTGCCAGCAGCTTAAGCGGGAGAACAGATACGCAGTATTTT. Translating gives CASSLSGRTDTQYF. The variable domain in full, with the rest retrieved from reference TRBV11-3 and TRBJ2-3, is EAGVVQSPRYKIIEKKQPVAFWCNPISGHNTLYWYLQNLGQGPELLIRYENEEAVDDSQLPKDRFSAERLKGVDSTLKIQPAELGDSAVYLCASSLSGRTDTQYFGPGTRLTVL.

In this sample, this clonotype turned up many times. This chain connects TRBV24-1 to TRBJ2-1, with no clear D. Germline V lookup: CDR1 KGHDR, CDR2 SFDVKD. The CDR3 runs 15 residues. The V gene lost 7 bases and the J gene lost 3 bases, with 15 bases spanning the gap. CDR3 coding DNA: TGTGCCACCAGCACATGGAACAGCCGCTACAATGAGCAGTTCTTC. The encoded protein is CATSTWNSRYNEQFF.

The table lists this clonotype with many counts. The CDR3 reads CASRLGTADYNEKLFF. For the CDR3, the DNA is TGTGCCAGCAGACTCGGGACCGCAGACTATAATGAAAAACTGTTTTTT. V gene TRBV6-5 combines with J gene TRBJ1-4; D might be TRBD1 (5 bases). V lost 6 bases, J lost 4 bases, and 18 bases lay in between. This CDR3 spans 16 amino acids. Germline V gene lookup returns CDR1 MNHEY and CDR2 SVGAGI.

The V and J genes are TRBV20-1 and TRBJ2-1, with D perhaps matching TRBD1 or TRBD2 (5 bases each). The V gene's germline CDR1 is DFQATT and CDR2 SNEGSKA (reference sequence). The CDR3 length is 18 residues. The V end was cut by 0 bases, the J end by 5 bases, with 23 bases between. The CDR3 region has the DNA TGCAGTGCTAGAGATATGAAGAATGGGGGATTCGGGAACAATGAGCAGTTCTTC. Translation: CSARDMKNGGFGNNEQFF.

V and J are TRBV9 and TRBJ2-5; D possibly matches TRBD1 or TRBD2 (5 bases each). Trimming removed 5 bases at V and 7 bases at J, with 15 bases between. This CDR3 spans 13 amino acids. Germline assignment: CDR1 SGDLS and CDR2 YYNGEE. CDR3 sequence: CASRGRGEGTQYF. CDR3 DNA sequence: TGTGCCAGCAGGGGGAGAGGGGAAGGGACCCAGTACTTC.

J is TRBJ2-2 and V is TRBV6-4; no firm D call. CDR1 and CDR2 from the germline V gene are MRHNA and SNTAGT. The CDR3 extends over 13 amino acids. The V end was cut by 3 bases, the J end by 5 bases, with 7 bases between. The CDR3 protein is CASSDTETGELFF. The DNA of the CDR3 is TGTGCCAGCAGTGATACGGAGACCGGGGAGCTGTTTTTT.

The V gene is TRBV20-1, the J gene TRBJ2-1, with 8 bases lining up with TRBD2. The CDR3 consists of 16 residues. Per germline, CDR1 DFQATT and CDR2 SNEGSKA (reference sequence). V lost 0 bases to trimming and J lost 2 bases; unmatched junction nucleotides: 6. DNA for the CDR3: TGCAGTGCTAGAGATCTGGCTAGCGGGCCCTACAATGAGCAGTTCTTC. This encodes CSARDLASGPYNEQFF.

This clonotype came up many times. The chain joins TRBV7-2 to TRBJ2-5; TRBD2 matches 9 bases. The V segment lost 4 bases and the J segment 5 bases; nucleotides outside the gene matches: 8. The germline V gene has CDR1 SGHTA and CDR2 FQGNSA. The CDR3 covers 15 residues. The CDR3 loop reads CASSSLRSGGETQYF. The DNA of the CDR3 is TGTGCCAGCAGCTCACTCCGAAGCGGGGGGGAGACCCAGTACTTC.

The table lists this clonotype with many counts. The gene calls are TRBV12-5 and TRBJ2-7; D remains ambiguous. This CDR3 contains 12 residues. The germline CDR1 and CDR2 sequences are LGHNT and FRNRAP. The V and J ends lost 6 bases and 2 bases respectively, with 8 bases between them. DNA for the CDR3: TGTGCTAGTGGCCTAGGCACCTACGAGCAGTACTTC. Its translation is CASGLGTYEQYF.

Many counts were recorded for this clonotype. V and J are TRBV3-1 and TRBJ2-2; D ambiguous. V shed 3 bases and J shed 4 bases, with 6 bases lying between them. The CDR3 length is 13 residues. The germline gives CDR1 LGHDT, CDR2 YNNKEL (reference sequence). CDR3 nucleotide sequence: TGTGCCAGCAGCCAGGAAGGCACCGGGGAGCTGTTTTTT. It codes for CASSQEGTGELFF.

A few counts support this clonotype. The CDR3 DNA reads as TGTGCCAGTACCAGACTAGCGGGAATGTATGAGCAGTTCTTC. It yields the protein CASTRLAGMYEQFF. The chain combines TRBV19 with TRBJ2-1, with 11 bases aligning to TRBD2. The CDR3 length is 14 residues. V trimming: 7 bases; J trimming: 8 bases; junction bases outside the gene matches: 7. Germline V gives CDR1 LNHDA, CDR2 SQIVND (reference sequence).

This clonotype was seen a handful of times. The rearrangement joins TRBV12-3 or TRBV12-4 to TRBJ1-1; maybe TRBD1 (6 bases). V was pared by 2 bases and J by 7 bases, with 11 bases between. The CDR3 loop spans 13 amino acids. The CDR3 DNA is TGTGCCAGCAGTTTATTTTCAGGGGATGAAGCTTTCTTT. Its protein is CASSLFSGDEAFF.

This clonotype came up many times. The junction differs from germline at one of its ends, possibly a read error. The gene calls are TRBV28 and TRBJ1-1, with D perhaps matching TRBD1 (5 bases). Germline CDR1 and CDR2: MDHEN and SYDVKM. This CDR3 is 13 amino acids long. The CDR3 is CASNLRGAGRAFF. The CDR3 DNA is TGTGCCAGCAATTTACGAGGGGCTGGGAGAGCTTTCTTT.

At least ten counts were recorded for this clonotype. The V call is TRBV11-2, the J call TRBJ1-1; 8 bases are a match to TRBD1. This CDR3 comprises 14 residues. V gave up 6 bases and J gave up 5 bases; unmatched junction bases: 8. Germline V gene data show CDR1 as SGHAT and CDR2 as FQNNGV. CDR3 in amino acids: CASSLTGAGTEAFF. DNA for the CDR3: TGTGCCAGCAGTTTGACAGGGGCCGGGACTGAAGCTTTCTTT. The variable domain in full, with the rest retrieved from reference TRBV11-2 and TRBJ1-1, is EAGVAQSPRYKIIEKRQSVAFWCNPISGHATLYWYQQILGQGPKLLIQFQNNGVVDDSQLPKDRFSAERLKGVDSTLKIQPAKLEDSAVYLCASSLTGAGTEAFFGQGTRLTVV.

The CDR3 loop is CASSYRQGDDQPQHF. DNA for the CDR3: TGTGCCAGCAGTTACCGACAGGGAGACGATCAGCCCCAGCATTTT. The V gene is TRBV6-5, the J gene TRBJ1-5; 7 positions match TRBD1. This CDR3 has 15 residues. Germline values: CDR1 MNHEY, CDR2 SVGAGI. The ends lost 2 bases at V and 5 bases at J; junction bases unmatched: 6.

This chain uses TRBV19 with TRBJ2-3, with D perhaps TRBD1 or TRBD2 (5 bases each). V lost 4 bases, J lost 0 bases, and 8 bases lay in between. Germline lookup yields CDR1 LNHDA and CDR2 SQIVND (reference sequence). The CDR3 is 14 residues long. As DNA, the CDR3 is TGTGCCAGTAGTACGGGACCGAGCACAGATACGCAGTATTTT. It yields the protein CASSTGPSTDTQYF.

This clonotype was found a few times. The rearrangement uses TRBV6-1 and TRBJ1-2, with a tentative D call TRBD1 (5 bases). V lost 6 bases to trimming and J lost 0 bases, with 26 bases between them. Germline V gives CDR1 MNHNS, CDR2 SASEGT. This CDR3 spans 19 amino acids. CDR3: CASRPSGRDRAPTNYGYTF. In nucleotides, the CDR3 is TGTGCCAGCAGGCCATCCGGGCGGGACCGCGCACCGACTAACTATGGCTACACCTTC.

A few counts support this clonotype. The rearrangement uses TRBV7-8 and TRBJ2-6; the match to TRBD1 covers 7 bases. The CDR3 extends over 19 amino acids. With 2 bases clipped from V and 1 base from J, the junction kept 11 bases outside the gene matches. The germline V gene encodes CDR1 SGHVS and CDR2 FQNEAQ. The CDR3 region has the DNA TGTGCCAGCAGCTTATCAACCGGGACAGAGAATTCTGGGGCCAACGTCCTGACTTTC. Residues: CASSLSTGTENSGANVLTF.

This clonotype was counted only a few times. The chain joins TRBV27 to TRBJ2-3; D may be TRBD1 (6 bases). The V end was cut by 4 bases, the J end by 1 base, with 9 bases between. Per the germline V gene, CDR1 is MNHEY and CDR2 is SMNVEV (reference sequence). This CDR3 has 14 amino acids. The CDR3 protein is CASSWGPGTDTQYF. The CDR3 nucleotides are TGTGCCAGCAGTTGGGGGCCAGGCACAGATACGCAGTATTTT.

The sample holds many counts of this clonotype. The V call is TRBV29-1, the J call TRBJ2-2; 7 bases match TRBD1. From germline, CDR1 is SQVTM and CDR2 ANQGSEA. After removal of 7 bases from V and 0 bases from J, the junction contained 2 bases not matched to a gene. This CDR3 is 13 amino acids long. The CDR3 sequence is CSGQGANTGELFF. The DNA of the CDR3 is TGCAGCGGACAGGGTGCGAACACCGGGGAGCTGTTTTTT.

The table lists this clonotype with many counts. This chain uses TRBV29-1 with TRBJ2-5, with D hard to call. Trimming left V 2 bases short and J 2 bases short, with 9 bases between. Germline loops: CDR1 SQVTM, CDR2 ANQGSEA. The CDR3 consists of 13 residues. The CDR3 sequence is CSVESNRQETQYF. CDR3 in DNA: TGCAGCGTTGAAAGTAACAGACAAGAGACCCAGTACTTC. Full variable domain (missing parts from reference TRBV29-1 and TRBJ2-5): SAVISQKPSRDICQRGTSLTIQCQVDSQVTMMFWYRQQPGQSLTLIATANQGSEATYESGFVIDKFPISRPNLTFSTLTVSNMSPEDSSIYLCSVESNRQETQYFGPGTRLLVL.

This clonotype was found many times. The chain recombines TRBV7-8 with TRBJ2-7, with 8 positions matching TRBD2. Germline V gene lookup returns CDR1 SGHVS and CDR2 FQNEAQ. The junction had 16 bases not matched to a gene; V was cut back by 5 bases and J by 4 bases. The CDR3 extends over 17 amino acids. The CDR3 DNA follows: TGTGCCAGCAGCGCCAATTGGGTTAGCGGGGAGAAATACGAGCAGTACGTC. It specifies CASSANWVSGEKYEQYV.

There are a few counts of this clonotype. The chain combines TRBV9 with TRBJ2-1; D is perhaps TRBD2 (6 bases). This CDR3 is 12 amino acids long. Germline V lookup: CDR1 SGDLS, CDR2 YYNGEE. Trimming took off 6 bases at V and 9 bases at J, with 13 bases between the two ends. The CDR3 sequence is CASTSGVGEQFF. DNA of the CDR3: TGTGCCAGCACCTCGGGGGTTGGTGAGCAGTTCTTC.

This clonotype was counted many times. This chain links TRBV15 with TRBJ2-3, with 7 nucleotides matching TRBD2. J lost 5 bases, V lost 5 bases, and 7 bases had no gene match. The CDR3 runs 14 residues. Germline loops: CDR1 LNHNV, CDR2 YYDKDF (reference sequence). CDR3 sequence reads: CATSVGGGLDTQYF. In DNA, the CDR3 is TGTGCCACCAGCGTGGGGGGGGGTTTAGATACGCAGTATTTT.